The next 16 T cell receptor beta chains were all read from a single sample in a study of T cell responses to AZD1222 COVID-19 vaccine. Sequencing was performed with immunoSEQ multiplex PCR; in TCRdb, only in-frame clones are kept and a portion is missing. There are over 65,000 clones in the sample; approximately 90% occur only once, and 6% to 8.5% lies in the top ten. The specimen was peripheral blood, collected on day 0 of MenACWY control vaccination. These receptors were taken from an adult in good health.

The chain links TRBV18 to TRBJ1-6, with 8 bases that match TRBD1. Germline-derived CDR1 and CDR2 are KGHSH and LQKENI. The CDR3 length is 20 residues. V lost 3 bases and J lost 7; bases outside the gene matches: 20. The CDR3 protein is CASSPEPIAGGGYRNSPLHF. The CDR3 nucleotides read TGTGCCAGCTCACCCGAACCCATCGCAGGGGGCGGGTATCGGAATTCACCCCTCCACTTT. Complete variable domain (other parts from reference TRBV18 and TRBJ1-6): NAGVMQNPRHLVRRRGQEARLRCSPMKGHSHVYWYRQLPEEGLKFMVYLQKENIIDESGMPKERFSAEFPKEGPSILRIQQVVRGDSAAYFCASSPEPIAGGGYRNSPLHFGNGTRLTVT.

This rearrangement joins TRBV29-1 to TRBJ1-1; weak D call: TRBD1 (6 bases). This CDR3 spans 14 amino acids. The V gene lost 3 bases and the J gene lost 4 bases, with 15 bases spanning the gap. The germline gives CDR1 SQVTM, CDR2 ANQGSEA. CDR3 bases: TGCAGCGTTGATCGGGGGCTTATGGCCACTGAAGCTTTCTTT. It is translated as CSVDRGLMATEAFF. The full variable domain, its missing parts supplied by reference TRBV29-1 and TRBJ1-1, is SAVISQKPSRDICQRGTSLTIQCQVDSQVTMMFWYRQQPGQSLTLIATANQGSEATYESGFVIDKFPISRPNLTFSTLTVSNMSPEDSSIYLCSVDRGLMATEAFFGQGTRLTVV.

The V gene is TRBV18, the J gene TRBJ1-2, with 8 bases aligning to TRBD1. Germline CDR1 and CDR2: KGHSH and LQKENI. The CDR3 runs 13 residues. The ends lost 4 bases at V and 3 bases at J; junction bases unmatched: 1. CDR3 loop: CASSQGQDYGYTF. In nucleotides, the CDR3 is TGTGCCAGCTCACAGGGACAGGACTATGGCTACACCTTC.

The chain recombines TRBV7-9 with TRBJ1-3; 9 bases align to TRBD1. The CDR3 totals 16 residues. The V gene end was trimmed by 6 bases and the J gene end by 0 bases; junction bases not matched to a gene: 6. The germline V gene has CDR1 SEHNR and CDR2 FQNEAQ (reference sequence). The CDR3 region is CASSRDRASSGNTIYF. The DNA of the CDR3 is TGTGCCAGCAGTCGGGACAGGGCTAGCTCTGGAAACACCATATATTTT.

The V and J genes are TRBV13 and TRBJ2-1; unclear D gene. The CDR3 covers 11 residues. The germline CDR1 and CDR2 sequences are PRHDT and FYEKMQ (reference sequence). V lost 5 bases to trimming and J lost 5 bases, with 4 bases between them. The CDR3 bases are TGTGCCAGCAGCCGAAACAATGAGCAGTTCTTC. It codes for CASSRNNEQFF.

This chain links TRBV11-2 with TRBJ1-2; D is unresolved. V lost 2 bases and J lost 4, with 11 bases in between. CDR1 SGHAT and CDR2 FQNNGV come from the germline V gene. CDR3 length: 14 amino acids. This chain's CDR3 is CASSLSWDAYGYTF. The DNA of the CDR3 is TGTGCCAGCAGCTTATCCTGGGATGCCTATGGCTACACCTTC.

This clone occurred once. The rearrangement joins TRBV28 to TRBJ1-2, with a possible D match to TRBD1 (5 bases). This CDR3 is built from 16 residues. The germline CDR1 and CDR2 sequences are MDHEN and SYDVKM. The germline V and J ends were trimmed by 3 bases and 6 bases, with 20 bases remaining between them. CDR3 nucleotides: TGTGCCAGCAGTTTGGGCTATTGGGGGTATGACGATGGCTACACCTTC. As protein: CASSLGYWGYDDGYTF.

CDR3 sequence (DNA): TGTGCCAGCAGCTTAGCTAGCGGGAGAAGGAGCTCCTACAATGAGCAGTTCTTC. Protein sequence: CASSLASGRRSSYNEQFF. V and J are TRBV7-6 and TRBJ2-1; 9 bases are shared with TRBD2. The CDR3 covers 18 residues. The V gene end was trimmed by 0 bases and the J gene end by 0 bases; junction bases not matched to a gene: 6. Germline CDR1 is SGHVS and CDR2 is FNYEAQ.

The genes are TRBV10-3 and TRBJ1-2; TRBD1 is a possible D gene (5 bases). The germline V and J ends were trimmed by 2 bases and 1 base, with 11 bases remaining between them. The germline V gene encodes CDR1 ENHRY and CDR2 SYGVKD. The CDR3 consists of 15 residues. CDR3 region: CAISENGALNYGYTF. The CDR3 bases are TGTGCCATCAGTGAGAATGGGGCCCTTAACTATGGCTACACCTTC.

The chain is built from TRBV6-4 and TRBJ1-1; perhaps TRBD1 as D (5 bases). The CDR3 length is 13 residues. V lost 5 bases and J 0 bases, leaving 7 bases between the germline ends. Germline V lookup: CDR1 MRHNA, CDR2 SNTAGT. The CDR3 sequence: CASSNRLNTEAFF. In DNA, the CDR3 is TGTGCCAGCAGTAACAGGTTGAACACTGAAGCTTTCTTT.

The chain joins TRBV7-2 to TRBJ2-3; 11 nucleotides line up with TRBD2. V lost 5 bases and J lost 2; bases outside the gene matches: 6. Per the germline V gene, CDR1 is SGHTA and CDR2 is FQGNSA. The CDR3 is 16 amino acids. The CDR3 region is CASSRLAGGVTDTQYF. The DNA for the CDR3 is TGTGCCAGCAGCCGGCTAGCGGGGGGTGTCACAGATACGCAGTATTTT.

This chain joins TRBV24-1 and TRBJ2-3, with unresolved D. CDR3 length: 12 amino acids. Deletions cut 3 bases from V and 5 bases from J, with 5 bases between. Germline-derived CDR1 and CDR2 are KGHDR and SFDVKD. The CDR3 bases are TGTGCCACCAGTGATGGTCAAGATACGCAGTATTTT. The encoded protein is CATSDGQDTQYF.

The chain is built from TRBV7-2 and TRBJ1-6, with 8 nucleotides matching TRBD1. The germline V gene encodes CDR1 SGHTA and CDR2 FQGNSA. CDR3 length: 16 residues. Germline trimming cut 2 bases from V and 8 bases from J; bases unmatched to any gene: 8. The CDR3: CASSLSRTGLYSPLHF. The CDR3 DNA reads TGTGCCAGCAGCTTAAGCAGGACAGGGCTTTATTCACCCCTCCACTTT. The entire variable domain, with the rest obtained from reference TRBV7-2 and TRBJ1-6, is as follows: GAGVSQSPSNKVTEKGKDVELRCDPISGHTALYWYRQSLGQGLEFLIYFQGNSAPDKSGLPSDRFSAERTGGSVSTLTIQRTQQEDSAVYLCASSLSRTGLYSPLHFGNGTRLTVT.

The gene calls are TRBV5-1 and TRBJ1-3, with D hard to call. The CDR3 is 14 residues long. Trimming pared 8 bases from V and 0 bases from J, leaving 12 bases between. The germline V gene has CDR1 SGHRS and CDR2 YFSETQ. CDR3 protein: CASFSGYSGNTIYF. CDR3 sequence (DNA): TGCGCCAGTTTTTCGGGCTACTCTGGAAACACCATATATTTT. Combining the CDR3 with reference TRBV5-1 and TRBJ1-3 gives the whole variable domain KAGVTQTPRYLIKTRGQQVTLSCSPISGHRSVSWYQQTPGQGLQFLFEYFSETQRNKGNFPGRFSGRQFSNSRSEMNVSTLELGDSALYLCASFSGYSGNTIYFGEGSWLTVV.

The genes are TRBV6-5 and TRBJ2-7; 9 positions match TRBD1. V was pared by 5 bases and J by 4 bases, with 9 bases of the junction left unmatched. Germline values: CDR1 MNHEY, CDR2 SVGAGI. CDR3 length equals 15 residues. This CDR3 reads CASSQTGTGNYEQYF. The CDR3 DNA is TGTGCCAGCAGTCAAACCGGGACAGGGAATTACGAGCAGTACTTC.

The chain carries TRBV5-1 and TRBJ2-7, with 7 nucleotides matching TRBD1. Trimming took 3 bases from V and 2 from J; bases not matched to a gene: 5. Germline CDR1 reads SGHRS; CDR2 reads YFSETQ. This CDR3 contains 14 residues. The CDR3 loop is CASSSGTATYEQYF. CDR3 sequence (DNA): TGCGCCAGCAGCTCCGGGACAGCCACCTACGAGCAGTACTTC.